The rows below give T cell receptor beta chains drawn from one sample of a study of blood T cell repertoires in COVID-19. Clones were read by immunoSEQ multiplex PCR, and TCRdb kept only the in-frame ones, dropping some. This sample has approximately 140,000 clones, with approximately 88% found just once. The specimen was peripheral blood. The receptors come from a man in his 60s with active or convalescent COVID-19. Each CDR3 is given with its conserved first and last residue. The D gene is left open where the match is weak. Clone size is not always given. Where it is, it says once, few, many or a class for expanded clones.

cdr3_aa cdr3_nt j_call v_call clone_size d_call
CASSGVGEETQYF TGTGCCAGCAGTGGAGTGGGAGAAGAGACCCAGTACTTC TRBJ2-5 TRBV2 . .
CASSYRPGFGGETQYF TGTGCCAGCAGTTACCGACCGGGTTTTGGAGGGGAGACCCAGTACTTC TRBJ2-5 TRBV6-6 . .
CASSYSGQLAGRTQYF TGTGCCAGCAGTTACTCGGGGCAACTAGCGGGGCGGACGCAGTATTTT TRBJ2-3 TRBV6-5 . TRBD2
CASSQVGGARGANVLTF TGCGCCAGCAGCCAAGTCGGAGGGGCGAGGGGGGCCAACGTCCTGACTTTC TRBJ2-6 TRBV4-1 . .
CATSAGGLEKLFF TGTGCCACCAGTGCAGGGGGCCTTGAAAAACTGTTTTTT TRBJ1-4 TRBV24-1 . TRBD1
CASSLSHRGSTDTQYF TGTGCCAGCAGTTTATCACACAGGGGAAGCACAGATACGCAGTATTTT TRBJ2-3 TRBV27 . TRBD1
CASSPRDRVYSPLHF TGTGCCAGCAGCCCCCGGGACAGGGTTTATTCACCCCTCCACTTT TRBJ1-6 TRBV11-2 . TRBD1
CASSRTPGGRAGETQYF TGTGCCAGCAGCCGCACCCCGGGGGGGAGGGCCGGGGAGACCCAGTACTTC TRBJ2-5 TRBV3-1/TRBV3-2 . TRBD2
CASSIGGTTQETQYF TGTGCCAGTAGTATCGGGGGGACAACCCAAGAGACCCAGTACTTC TRBJ2-5 TRBV19 . .
CASSGLGQGKDYGYTF TGTGCCAGCAGCGGCCTGGGACAGGGAAAAGACTATGGCTACACCTTC TRBJ1-2 TRBV9 . TRBD1
CASSLGGGQETQYF TGTGCCAGCAGCCTCGGGGGGGGGCAAGAGACCCAGTACTTC TRBJ2-5 TRBV3-1/TRBV3-2 . TRBD2
CASSSLDTQYF TGTGCCAGCAGCTCACTGGATACGCAGTATTTT TRBJ2-3 TRBV5-8 . .
CASLQGATNTGELFF TGTGCCAGCCTTCAGGGGGCCACGAACACCGGGGAGCTGTTTTTT TRBJ2-2 TRBV28 . TRBD1
CASSPSIEQFF TGTGCCAGCAGCCCAAGCATTGAGCAGTTCTTC TRBJ2-1 TRBV11-2 few .
CASSQDRGLGNTIYF TGCGCCAGCAGCCAGGACAGGGGGCTTGGAAACACCATATATTTT TRBJ1-3 TRBV10-1 . TRBD1
CASSQFRDSFINEQFF TGTGCCAGCAGCCAGTTCCGGGACAGCTTCATCAATGAGCAGTTCTTC TRBJ2-1 TRBV3-1/TRBV3-2 . TRBD1
CAWNEKTSDFTDTQYF TGTGCCTGGAATGAAAAAACTAGCGACTTCACAGATACGCAGTATTTT TRBJ2-3 TRBV30 . TRBD2
CASSLEGVVGTGELFF TGCGCCAGCAGCTTAGAGGGAGTGGTGGGCACCGGGGAGCTGTTTTTT TRBJ2-2 TRBV5-1 . .
CASSFRTSGSNEQYF TGTGCCAGCAGCTTTCGGACTAGCGGGAGTAACGAGCAGTACTTC TRBJ2-7 TRBV7-6 . TRBD2
CASSVGPGTGMETQYF TGTGCCAGCAGTGTGGGTCCCGGGACAGGGATGGAGACCCAGTACTTC TRBJ2-5 TRBV6-1 . TRBD1
CSASTSGRANYYNEQFF TGCAGTGCTAGTACCAGCGGGAGGGCCAATTACTACAATGAGCAGTTCTTC TRBJ2-1 TRBV20-1 once TRBD2
CASSSSGQGDYEQYF TGTGCCAGCAGCTCCTCCGGACAGGGGGATTACGAGCAGTACTTC TRBJ2-7 TRBV2 . TRBD1
CASSLAVSRGETQYF TGTGCCAGCAGCTTAGCAGTGAGCAGGGGCGAGACCCAGTACTTC TRBJ2-5 TRBV7-9 once .
CASSLGGWNTEAFF TGTGCCAGCAGTTTAGGAGGGTGGAACACTGAAGCTTTCTTT TRBJ1-1 TRBV28 once .
CASSTQGRGYGYTF TGTGCCAGCAGTACCCAGGGGCGCGGGTATGGCTACACCTTC TRBJ1-2 TRBV28 . .
CASSLSSGGLDTQYF TGTGCCAGCAGCTTAAGTAGCGGGGGCCTGGATACGCAGTATTTT TRBJ2-3 TRBV7-2 . TRBD2
CASSPNFGGQPQHF TGTGCCAGCAGTCCAAACTTTGGCGGTCAGCCCCAGCATTTT TRBJ1-5 TRBV6-2/TRBV6-3 once .
CASSRGLYQETQYF TGTGCCAGCAGTCGCGGCTTGTACCAAGAGACCCAGTACTTC TRBJ2-5 TRBV28 . .
CASRNGQGNYEQYF TGTGCCAGCAGGAACGGACAGGGAAACTACGAGCAGTACTTC TRBJ2-7 TRBV2 . TRBD1
CASSLRGSYEQYF TGTGCCAGCAGTTTAAGGGGATCCTACGAGCAGTACTTC TRBJ2-7 TRBV27 . .
CASSSGLAGAGEQFF TGTGCCAGCAGTTCGGGACTAGCGGGAGCAGGAGAGCAGTTCTTC TRBJ2-1 TRBV27 . TRBD2
CASSLWTSEGNEQFF TGTGCCAGCAGCTTATGGACTAGCGAGGGCAATGAGCAGTTCTTC TRBJ2-1 TRBV7-9 . TRBD2
CAWSLDRGLPPGPGNTIYF TGTGCCTGGAGTCTGGACAGGGGGCTCCCCCCTGGTCCTGGAAACACCATATATTTT TRBJ1-3 TRBV30 . TRBD1
CSVEVAGTDNYGYTF TGCAGCGTTGAAGTAGCCGGGACAGATAACTATGGCTACACCTTC TRBJ1-2 TRBV29-1 once TRBD1
CASSATGVETQYF TGTGCCAGCAGTGCAACAGGGGTAGAGACCCAGTACTTC TRBJ2-5 TRBV27 once TRBD1
CASSSRTGKNIQYF TGTGCCAGTAGTTCCAGGACAGGAAAAAACATTCAGTACTTC TRBJ2-4 TRBV19 . TRBD1
CASSPPGGTVGQPQHF TGTGCCAGCTCACCACCGGGGGGAACGGTGGGACAGCCCCAGCATTTT TRBJ1-5 TRBV18 few .
CASSGRDSISNQPQHF TGTGCCAGTAGTGGCCGGGACAGTATTAGCAATCAGCCCCAGCATTTT TRBJ1-5 TRBV19 . TRBD1
CASSFSAAGDGYTF TGTGCCAGCAGCTTTTCGGCGGCAGGGGATGGCTACACCTTC TRBJ1-2 TRBV7-3 once .
CASSINTEAFF TGTGCCAGCAGTATAAACACTGAAGCTTTCTTT TRBJ1-1 TRBV6-6 . .